The 16 T cell receptor beta chains given below trace back to one sample, sequenced in a study of T-cell reconstitution after alpha-beta-depleted transplantation in children. Unique molecular identifiers featured in how the TCRbeta library was prepared. Each CDR3 protein is one row after TCRdb ran MiXCR on the PCR reads. The sample carries approximately 800,000 distinct CDR3 sequences, approximately 15% recorded once. The sample consisted of PBMCs, mostly from graft donor cells, taken 360 days after TCRalphabeta/CD19-depleted stem cell transplant. These receptors were collected from a male patient younger than 18 who had a stem cell transplant for acute lymphoblastic leukemia, so the T cells may come from the graft donor.

This clonotype was observed at least ten times. The chain is built from TRBV10-3 and TRBJ2-1; 8 bases fit TRBD1. V trimming: 6 bases; J trimming: 8 bases; junction bases outside the gene matches: 6. From germline, CDR1 is ENHRY and CDR2 SYGVKD. The CDR3 is made up of 13 amino acids. CDR3 nucleotide sequence: TGTGCCATCAGGGGACAGGCCGACCATGAGCAGTTCTTC. Protein: CAIRGQADHEQFF.

The rearrangement joins TRBV9 to TRBJ2-1; TRBD2 matches 8 bases. CDR3 length: 17 amino acids. With 3 bases clipped from V and 2 bases from J, the junction kept 10 bases outside the gene matches. Germline V gene lookup returns CDR1 SGDLS and CDR2 YYNGEE. CDR3 protein: CASSGHGDGRAYNEQFF. DNA of the CDR3: TGTGCCAGCAGCGGCCACGGGGACGGGAGGGCCTACAATGAGCAGTTCTTC.

As regards this clonotype: An end of the junction does not agree with germline; a read error may underlie this. V and J are TRBV7-9 and TRBJ2-7; D tentatively reads TRBD1 or TRBD2 (5 bases each). Germline assignment: CDR1 SEHNR and CDR2 FQNEAQ (reference sequence). The CDR3 is made up of 12 amino acids. The CDR3: CASSLGTDGARF. CDR3 in DNA: TGTGCCAGCAGCTTAGGGACGGACGGGGCCAGATTC. The complete variable domain, with remaining parts taken from reference TRBV7-9 and TRBJ2-7, reads DTGVSQNPRHKITKRGQNVTFRCDPISEHNRLYWYRQTLGQGPEFLTYFQNEAQLEKSRLLSDRFSAERPKGSFSTLEIQRTEQGDSAMYLCASSLGTDGARFGPGTRLTVT.

This clonotype has a handful of counts. The chain uses TRBV11-2 and TRBJ2-7; D may be TRBD2 (6 bases). Germline lookup yields CDR1 SGHAT and CDR2 FQNNGV. The CDR3 is made up of 15 amino acids. Trimming stripped 5 bases from V and 3 bases from J, with 17 bases between. This CDR3 reads CASSRTAGILYEQYF. The CDR3 nucleotides are TGTGCCAGCAGCCGCACGGCGGGAATTCTCTACGAGCAGTACTTC.

In its sample, this clonotype was seen a few times. This rearrangement joins TRBV5-1 to TRBJ1-6; 10 bases map to TRBD1. V dropped 4 bases and J dropped 4; count of bases not matched to a gene: 8. The CDR3 runs to 17 residues. Per germline, CDR1 SGHRS and CDR2 YFSETQ. The CDR3 sequence is CASSPTAGQGYNSPLHF. The CDR3 nucleotides read TGCGCCAGCAGCCCAACGGCGGGACAGGGGTATAATTCACCCCTCCACTTT.

The chain couples TRBV5-5 to TRBJ2-7; D gene ambiguous. This CDR3 comprises 14 residues. Germline loops: CDR1 SGHKS, CDR2 YYEKEE (reference sequence). The germline V and J ends were trimmed by 1 base and 4 bases, with 12 bases remaining between them. CDR3 region: CASSLFRVFYEQYF. The CDR3 nucleotides read TGTGCCAGCAGCTTGTTTCGGGTTTTTTACGAGCAGTACTTC. Using reference TRBV5-5 and TRBJ2-7 for the parts outside the CDR3, the full variable domain is DAGVTQSPTHLIKTRGQQVTLRCSPISGHKSVSWYQQVLGQGPQFIFQYYEKEERGRGNFPDRFSARQFPNYSSELNVNALLLGDSALYLCASSLFRVFYEQYFGPGTRLTVT.

The rearrangement joins TRBV20-1 to TRBJ2-3; D perhaps matches TRBD2 (5 bases). The V and J ends lost 3 bases and 2 bases respectively, with 12 bases between them. Germline loops: CDR1 DFQATT, CDR2 SNEGSKA (reference sequence). CDR3 length: 14 amino acids. CDR3 region: CSASGEAVTDTQYF. The CDR3 nucleotides are TGCAGTGCTAGTGGGGAAGCGGTCACAGATACGCAGTATTTT.

The chain has TRBV24-1 and TRBJ2-3, with a tentative D call TRBD2 (6 bases). The CDR3 consists of 16 residues. Trimming left V 3 bases short and J 2 bases short, with 14 bases between. CDR1 and CDR2 from the germline V gene are KGHDR and SFDVKD. The CDR3 here is CATSDPLLRDTDTQYF. The CDR3 coding sequence is TGTGCCACCAGTGATCCCCTCCTGCGGGACACAGATACGCAGTATTTT.

The sample holds a few counts of this clonotype. The gene calls are TRBV9 and TRBJ2-6; 10 nucleotides align to TRBD2. The germline V gene encodes CDR1 SGDLS and CDR2 YYNGEE. CDR3 length: 19 residues. Germline trimming cut 0 bases from V and 0 bases from J; bases unmatched to any gene: 6. The CDR3 spells CASSVAPSGSFSGANVLTF. As DNA, the CDR3 is TGTGCCAGCAGCGTAGCACCTAGCGGGAGTTTCTCTGGGGCCAACGTCCTGACTTTC.

There are a few counts of this clonotype. The CDR3 DNA sequence: TGTGCCACCAACCATCCGGGCGCGGAGACCCAGTACTTC. Translation gives CATNHPGAETQYF. V is TRBV11-2 and J is TRBJ2-5, with D uncertain. The CDR3 is 13 residues long. Germline V gives CDR1 SGHAT, CDR2 FQNNGV. Trimming took off 10 bases at V and 5 bases at J, with 17 bases between the two ends.

This clonotype turned up a few times. This chain uses TRBV29-1 with TRBJ2-1, with 11 bases matching TRBD2. The CDR3 has 11 residues. Germline CDR1 and CDR2: SQVTM and ANQGSEA. V lost 7 bases to trimming and J lost 9 bases; unmatched junction nucleotides: 2. CDR3 region: CSGLAGFEQFF. Here the CDR3 DNA reads TGCAGCGGACTAGCGGGATTTGAGCAGTTCTTC.

This clonotype occurred many times. The CDR3 reads CASSLRALYNEQFF. In nucleotides, the CDR3 is TGTGCCAGCAGCTTAAGGGCCTTGTACAATGAGCAGTTCTTC. The chain employs TRBV7-2 and TRBJ2-1; D is uncertain. Trimming left V 2 bases short and J 4 bases short, with 9 bases between. The CDR3 covers 14 residues. CDR1 and CDR2 from the germline V gene are SGHTA and FQGNSA.

This clonotype was found many times. The chain employs TRBV7-9 and TRBJ2-5, with 9 bases matching TRBD1. The germline V gene encodes CDR1 SEHNR and CDR2 FQNEAQ (reference sequence). Trimming cost V 1 base and J 0 bases; bases outside gene matches: 3. This CDR3 spans 16 amino acids. The DNA of the CDR3 is TGTGCCAGCAGCTTAGGGGACAGGGCCTACCAAGAGACCCAGTACTTC. Translated, it gives CASSLGDRAYQETQYF.

The chain couples TRBV29-1 to TRBJ2-3; 9 bases map to TRBD2. Per germline, CDR1 SQVTM and CDR2 ANQGSEA. The J segment lost 6 bases and the V segment lost 3 bases, leaving 13 bases of the junction unmatched. The CDR3 runs 16 residues. CDR3 loop: CSVDRPAGGPTDTQYF. In DNA form, the CDR3 reads TGCAGCGTTGATCGTCCCGCGGGAGGGCCAACGGATACGCAGTATTTT.

The chain links TRBV10-3 to TRBJ2-3, with D perhaps matching TRBD1 (5 bases). The CDR3 extends over 14 amino acids. V lost 11 bases and J lost 2, with 17 bases in between. CDR1 ENHRY and CDR2 SYGVKD come from the germline V gene. The CDR3 loop is CASAVDSYTDTQYF. In nucleotides, the CDR3 is TGTGCCTCCGCCGTCGACAGCTACACAGATACGCAGTATTTT.

This clonotype was recorded at least ten times. V is TRBV28 and J is TRBJ2-7; D unresolved. The CDR3 covers 11 residues. Trimming took 0 bases from V and 7 from J, leaving 4 bases between them. Germline CDR1 and CDR2: MDHEN and SYDVKM. CDR3 residues: CASSLWGEQYF. The CDR3 bases are TGTGCCAGCAGTTTATGGGGTGAGCAGTACTTC.